This TCR beta chain was sequenced in a study of OX40 agonist ivuxolimab in advanced cancers. Study-wide points: Some patients who did not respond also had low normalized T-cell clonal expansion. At 0.1 to 3.0 mg/kg and by week 6, clonal expansion occurred in CD4+ and CD8+ blood T cells. Researchers report that CD8+ T cells had, on average, more expanded clones than CD4+.

Notes on this clone: Its target is not known.

Sequencing was performed with immunoSEQ multiplex PCR; in TCRdb, only in-frame clones are kept and a portion is missing. The sample includes about 79,000 clones, around 93% of them seen just once. The TCR sequence derives from an adult with an advanced solid tumor such as melanoma, head and neck, liver or kidney cancer. Sequenced material: CD4+ or CD8+ T cells sorted from blood, taken in a trial of the OX40 agonist ivuxolimab.

Here the CDR3 DNA reads TGCGCCAGCAGCTTTGGGCAGGGACCTTCCTCAGGGGAGCTGTTTTTT. Translated, it gives CASSFGQGPSSGELFF. The gene calls are TRBV5-1 and TRBJ2-2, with D possibly being TRBD1 or TRBD2 (5 bases each). The CDR3 is 16 amino acids. V lost 2 bases and J 8 bases, leaving 19 bases between the germline ends. CDR1 and CDR2 from the germline V gene are SGHRS and YFSETQ.